Below, 28 T cell receptor beta chains from the same sample are listed, as sequenced in a study of tumor and adjacent non-tumor tissue in lung cancer. No cell sorting was done before RNA was extracted from the tissue. TCRbeta libraries were built with three rounds of nested PCR, modified from ARM-PCR. MiXCR was run by TCRdb on the multiplex PCR reads, yielding one entry per CDR3 protein. The table has some 120,000 distinct CDR3 sequences, roughly 64% seen once. The sequenced sample was lung tumor tissue. The receptors originated from a young man with non-small cell lung cancer.

This clonotype was seen only once. The rearrangement links TRBV29-1 to TRBJ1-2; a weak D match, TRBD1 (6 bases). This CDR3 has 15 amino acids. Germline V lookup: CDR1 SQVTM, CDR2 ANQGSEA. Written as DNA, the CDR3 is TGCAGTGTTTATGTGTCAGGGGCGATCCTGGGAGGCTACACCTTC. Translating gives CSVYVSGAILGGYTF.

This clonotype has only a few counts. A clone one base away is much larger, so this may be a read error. This sequence joins TRBV20-1 and TRBJ2-7; 10 bases are shared with TRBD2. CDR1 and CDR2 from the germline V gene are DFQATT and SNEGSKA (reference sequence). CDR3 length: 15 amino acids. This chain's CDR3 is CSAGDQREGVHEQYF. The CDR3 DNA reads TGCAGTGCTGGAGACCAGCGGGAGGGCGTCCACGAGCAGTACTTC.

Concerning this clonotype: A read error is possible here, since a much larger clone lies one base away. The chain links TRBV5-6 to TRBJ2-3; 7 bases are shared with TRBD1. The CDR3 is 15 amino acids. CDR1 and CDR2 from the germline V gene are SGHDT and YYEEEE. Here the CDR3 DNA reads TGTGCCAGCATCTTGGGACAGATAAGCACAGATACGCAGTATTTT. Translated, it gives CASILGQISTDTQYF.

In the case of this clonotype: With a much larger clone just one base away, this may be a read error. J is TRBJ2-1 and V is TRBV20-1; D gene uncertain. CDR1 and CDR2 from the germline V gene are DFQATT and SNEGSKA (reference sequence). The ends were cut back, 6 bases at V and 12 bases at J, with 15 bases in the middle. CDR3 length: 11 residues. The CDR3 DNA sequence: TGCAGTGCACGGTGGGTAGGTGGGCAGTTCTTC. Its translation: CSARWVGGQFF.

V gene TRBV30 combines with J gene TRBJ1-5, with D hard to call. The CDR3 has 11 amino acids. Trimming left V 5 bases short and J 7 bases short, with 9 bases between. In germline, CDR1 is GTSNPN, CDR2 SVGIG (reference sequence). Here the CDR3 reads CAWGRDQPQHF. DNA of the CDR3: TGTGCCTGGGGAAGAGACCAGCCCCAGCATTTT. Variable domain in full (rest from reference TRBV30 and TRBJ1-5): SQTIHQWPATLVQPVGSPLSLECTVEGTSNPNLYWYRQAAGRGLQLLFYSVGIGQISSEVPQNLSASRPQDRQFILSSKKLLLSDSGFYLCAWGRDQPQHFGDGTRLSIL.

On this clonotype: This may stem from a read error, because a much larger clone lies one nucleotide away. The V gene is TRBV5-6, the J gene TRBJ2-7, with TRBD1 as a possible D gene (5 bases). CDR1 SGHDT and CDR2 YYEEEE come from the germline V gene. CDR3 length: 13 residues. V lost 4 bases to trimming and J lost 6 bases, with 14 bases between them. The DNA of the CDR3 is TGTGCCAGCAGCGCGGACAAGCGCGGCGAGCAGTACTTC. As protein: CASSADKRGEQYF.

This clonotype was counted a single time. One end of the junction varies from germline; a read error may be responsible. The V call is TRBV4-3, the J call TRBJ2-5; D gene ambiguous. Germline V gene sequence: CDR1 LGHNA, CDR2 YSLEER. CDR3 length equals 14 residues. The CDR3 coding sequence is TGCGCCAGCAACCAAGATCGTCACGGAGAGACCCAGTACTTC. This encodes CASNQDRHGETQYF.

This clonotype occurred many times. This chain uses TRBV20-1 with TRBJ2-5; weak D call: TRBD2 (6 bases). Germline loops: CDR1 DFQATT, CDR2 SNEGSKA (reference sequence). The CDR3 spans 16 residues. V was pared by 0 bases and J by 0 bases, with 14 bases between. CDR3 bases: TGCAGTGCTAGAGATCCGACTAGACGGAACCAAGAGACCCAGTACTTC. Translation: CSARDPTRRNQETQYF.

The chain recombines TRBV11-3 with TRBJ2-7; tentative D call: TRBD1 (6 bases). From germline, CDR1 is SGHNT and CDR2 YENEEA. The CDR3 spans 13 residues. V was pared by 5 bases and J by 4 bases, with 12 bases between. The CDR3 sequence is CASSTPTGYEQYF. Here the CDR3 DNA reads TGTGCCAGCAGCACCCCGACAGGATACGAGCAGTACTTC.

This clonotype was seen at least ten times. The chain has TRBV5-6 and TRBJ2-7; D ambiguous. Germline V CDR1 and CDR2: SGHDT, YYEEEE. Trimming left V 1 base short and J 6 bases short, with 8 bases between. The CDR3 contains 12 residues. This CDR3 reads CASSLRPSEQYF. In nucleotides, the CDR3 is TGTGCCAGCAGCTTGAGACCCTCCGAGCAGTACTTC.

On this clonotype: No conserved phenylalanine or tryptophan is present at the end of the CDR3, so a read error is the likely explanation. The V call is TRBV11-2, the J call TRBJ2-7; D is uncertain. The CDR3 spans 13 residues. Per germline, CDR1 SGHAT and CDR2 FQNNGV. V was trimmed by 3 bases and J by 3 bases, leaving 9 bases between them. CDR3 in DNA: TGTGCCAGCAGCTTTAGCCCGTTCTACGAGCAGTACCTC. It codes for CASSFSPFYEQYL.

As concerns this clonotype: A read error may be the cause here, since a much bigger clone is one base away. The V call is TRBV20-1, the J call TRBJ2-7; 7 bases are shared with TRBD2. Germline V gene sequence: CDR1 DFQATT, CDR2 SNEGSKA (reference sequence). The J segment lost 3 bases and the V segment lost 1 base, leaving 21 bases of the junction unmatched. The length of the CDR3 is 19 residues. The CDR3 DNA reads as TGCAGTGCTAGAGGGGATCTGTGGGACGGACTAACGGGAGGCTACGAGCAGTACTTC. Translation: CSARGDLWDGLTGGYEQYF.

A remark on this clonotype: A much larger clone differs by one base, so this may be a read error. The rearrangement uses TRBV20-1 and TRBJ2-7; D remains unclear. The CDR3 contains 13 residues. Trimming stripped 5 bases from V and 6 bases from J, with 17 bases between. CDR1 is DFQATT and CDR2 is SNEGSKA in the germline V gene (reference sequence). CDR3 DNA sequence: TGCAGTGCTGATCTGACGGTCCTTGGCGAGCAGTACTTC. It codes for CSADLTVLGEQYF.

This clonotype was seen at least ten times. The V gene is TRBV20-1, the J gene TRBJ2-5; 7 nucleotides align to TRBD1. The CDR3 has 13 amino acids. Trimming cost V 3 bases and J 3 bases; bases outside gene matches: 4. CDR1 DFQATT and CDR2 SNEGSKA come from the germline V gene (reference sequence). CDR3 in DNA: TGCAGTGCTAGCCCCGGGACAGAAGAGACCCAGTACTTC. Amino acid sequence: CSASPGTEETQYF.

As to this clonotype: This may be a read error, as it is one base from a much larger clone. The V gene is TRBV20-1, the J gene TRBJ1-2, with D perhaps matching TRBD1 (5 bases). This CDR3 has 14 amino acids. The germline CDR1 and CDR2 sequences are DFQATT and SNEGSKA (reference sequence). CDR3 bases: TGCAATGCTAGAGATTTGGCAGGGCTGGGGGGCTACACCTTC. It encodes CNARDLAGLGGYTF.

This clonotype was counted between two and nine times. The rearrangement links TRBV4-1 to TRBJ2-5; the D is unclear. Per the germline V gene, CDR1 is MGHRA and CDR2 is YSYEKL. V was shortened by 1 base and J by 2 bases, with 11 bases between the two germline ends. This CDR3 spans 15 amino acids. CDR3 DNA sequence: TGCGCCAGCAGCCAAGGTGGGCAGGATCAAGAGACCCAGTACTTC. Its translation: CASSQGGQDQETQYF.

To note about this clonotype: A much bigger clone sits one base away, suggesting this may be a read error. The chain carries TRBV6-5 and TRBJ2-7; D possibly corresponds to TRBD2 (6 bases). This CDR3 contains 12 residues. Germline V gives CDR1 MNHEY, CDR2 SVGAGI. The CDR3 is CVSSPGRFEQYF. CDR3 DNA: TGTGTCAGCAGTCCCGGGAGATTCGAGCAGTACTTC.

On this clonotype: Here the CDR3 omits its conserved ending phenylalanine or tryptophan, so a read error is the likely source. The chain uses TRBV20-1 and TRBJ2-3; perhaps D is TRBD1 or TRBD2 (5 bases each). CDR1 DFQATT and CDR2 SNEGSKA come from the germline V gene (reference sequence). V shed 6 bases and J shed 2 bases, with 15 bases lying between them. The length of the CDR3 is 14 residues. In DNA, the CDR3 is TGCAGTGCAAAGGCGAGGGGAAACACAGATACGCAGTATTAT. Its translation is CSAKARGNTDTQYY.

Notes on this clonotype: The germline gene is not matched at one end of the junction; a read error may be the cause. This rearrangement joins TRBV5-5 to TRBJ2-3, with no clear D. Germline-derived CDR1 and CDR2 are SGHKS and YYEKEE (reference sequence). This CDR3 has 11 residues. The CDR3 loop reads CASCLEDTQYF. CDR3 nucleotides: TGTGCCAGCTGCTTGGAAGATACGCAGTATTTT.

Notes on this clonotype: The junction departs from the called germline gene at one end, perhaps through a read error. V gene TRBV11-2 combines with J gene TRBJ2-2; 7 bases line up with TRBD2. Germline CDR1 SGHAT, CDR2 FQNNGV. There are 18 residues in the CDR3. The CDR3 DNA is TGTGCCAGCAGCTTAGGGGGGAGGGGAAGTTCGAACACCTGGGAGCTGTTTTTT. Translation gives CASSLGGRGSSNTWELFF.

This clonotype has ten or more counts. The chain's CDR3 is CASSRDRMNTEAFF. In DNA, the CDR3 is TGTGCCAGCAGCCGGGACAGGATGAACACTGAAGCTTTCTTT. This chain joins TRBV11-2 and TRBJ1-1; TRBD1 matches 8 bases. The CDR3 length is 14 residues. Germline V CDR1 and CDR2: SGHAT, FQNNGV. V shed 5 bases, J shed 0 bases, and the junction held 2 bases outside the gene matches. Drawing the rest from reference TRBV11-2 and TRBJ1-1, the complete variable domain is EAGVAQSPRYKIIEKRQSVAFWCNPISGHATLYWYQQILGQGPKLLIQFQNNGVVDDSQLPKDRFSAERLKGVDSTLKIQPAKLEDSAVYLCASSRDRMNTEAFFGQGTRLTVV.

This clonotype was detected many times. This chain links TRBV6-5 with TRBJ1-4, with 7 nucleotides matching TRBD1. The V and J ends lost 4 bases and 3 bases, in that order; junction bases with no gene match: 5. The germline V gene has CDR1 MNHEY and CDR2 SVGAGI. This CDR3 has 15 residues. CDR3 nucleotides: TGTGCCAGCAGTTTTACGACAGGGCCTAATGAAAAACTGTTTTTT. It yields the protein CASSFTTGPNEKLFF.

About this clonotype: The junction differs from germline at one of its ends, possibly a read error. CDR3 sequence: CASSPPMTKNIQYF. The DNA for the CDR3 is TGTGCGAGCTCACCGCCCATGACCAAAAACATTCAGTACTTC. V usage is TRBV18 and J usage is TRBJ2-4; D not resolved. The CDR3 is 14 amino acids. Germline loops: CDR1 KGHSH, CDR2 LQKENI. The whole variable domain, remainder taken from reference TRBV18 and TRBJ2-4, is NAGVMQNPRHLVRRRGQEARLRCSPMKGHSHVYWYRQLPEEGLKFMVYLQKENIIDESGMPKERFSAEFPKEGPSILRIQQVVRGDSAAYFCASSPPMTKNIQYFGAGTRLSVL.

The count of this clonotype is one. It may be a read error: a sequence one base away is much more abundant. Without the conserved terminal phenylalanine or tryptophan, this CDR3 likely stems from a read error. The chain recombines TRBV12-3 or TRBV12-4 with TRBJ2-7; 7 bases align to TRBD1. The V segment lost 5 bases and the J segment 3 bases; nucleotides outside the gene matches: 4. The CDR3 is 13 residues long. CDR3 loop: CASSRGQHYEQYL. The CDR3 DNA follows: TGTGCCAGCAGTCGGGGACAGCACTACGAGCAGTACTTA.

Concerning this clonotype: This may be a read error: a much more frequent sequence differs by one nucleotide. The chain carries TRBV4-3 and TRBJ2-2, with no clear D. Looked up from germline, CDR1 is LGHNA and CDR2 is YSLEER. The germline V and J ends were trimmed by 4 bases and 4 bases, with 10 bases remaining between them. The CDR3 contains 14 residues. CDR3 DNA sequence: TGCGCCAGCAGCCCGCGTAGGGCCACCGGGGAGCTGTTTTTT. It translates to CASSPRRATGELFF.

Note on this clonotype: The conserved closing phenylalanine or tryptophan is absent in this CDR3, likely reflecting a read error. The J gene is TRBJ2-1, the V gene TRBV12-3 or TRBV12-4; 8 nucleotides line up with TRBD1. CDR3 length equals 15 residues. V lost 7 bases, J lost 6 bases, and 11 bases stayed unmatched. CDR3 in amino acids: CASTPPGGGSNEQFL. The CDR3 DNA reads as TGTGCCAGCACTCCCCCAGGGGGCGGAAGCAATGAGCAGTTCCTC.

This clonotype was observed once. No conserved phenylalanine or tryptophan is present at the end of the CDR3, so a read error is the likely explanation. The DNA is omitted, as the CDR3 cannot be located on it reliably, and the CDR3 follows TCRdb's listing. CDR3 protein: CASRGTSGAQETQHL. This sequence joins TRBV10-2 and TRBJ2-5; the table names TRBD2, a call not compared with the DNA. The CDR3 has 15 residues if both end residues are counted. Germline lookup yields CDR1 WSHSY and CDR2 SAAADI.

A word on this clonotype: At one end the junction does not follow the germline gene, possibly because of a read error. The chain links TRBV4-1 to TRBJ2-3; D not resolved. CDR1 is MGHRA, CDR2 YSYEKL, per germline. The CDR3 extends over 16 amino acids. The CDR3 protein is CASCQGLRNYTDTQYF. The DNA of the CDR3 is TGCGCCAGCTGCCAAGGGCTAAGGAATTACACAGATACGCAGTATTTT.